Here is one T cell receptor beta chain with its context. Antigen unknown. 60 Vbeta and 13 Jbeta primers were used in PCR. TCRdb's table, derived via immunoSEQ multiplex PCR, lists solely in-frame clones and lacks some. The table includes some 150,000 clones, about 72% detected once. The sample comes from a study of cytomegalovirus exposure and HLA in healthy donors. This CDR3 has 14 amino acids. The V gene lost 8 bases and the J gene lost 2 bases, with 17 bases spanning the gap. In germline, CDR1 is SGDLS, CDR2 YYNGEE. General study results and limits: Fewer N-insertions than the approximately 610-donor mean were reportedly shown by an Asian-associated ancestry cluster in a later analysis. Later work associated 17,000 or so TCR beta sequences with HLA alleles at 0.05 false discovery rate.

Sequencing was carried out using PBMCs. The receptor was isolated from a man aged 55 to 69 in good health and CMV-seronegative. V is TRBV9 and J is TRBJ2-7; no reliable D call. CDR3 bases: TGTGCCAGTAGCAACGCGGAGTTTGCCTACGAGCAGTACTTC. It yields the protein CASSNAEFAYEQYF.